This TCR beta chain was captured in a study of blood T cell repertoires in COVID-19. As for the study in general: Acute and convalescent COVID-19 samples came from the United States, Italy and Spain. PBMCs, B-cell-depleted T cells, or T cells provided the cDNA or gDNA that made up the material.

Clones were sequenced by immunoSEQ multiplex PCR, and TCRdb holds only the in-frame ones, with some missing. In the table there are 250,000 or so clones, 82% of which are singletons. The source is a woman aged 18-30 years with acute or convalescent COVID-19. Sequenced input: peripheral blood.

The CDR3 loop reads CASSTPWGGYHSGANVLTF. The CDR3 coding sequence is TGTGCCAGTAGTACCCCGTGGGGGGGCTACCACTCTGGGGCCAACGTCCTGACTTTC. The chain employs TRBV19 and TRBJ2-6, with D maybe TRBD2 (7 bases). The CDR3 runs to 19 residues. CDR1 is LNHDA, CDR2 SQIVND, per germline (reference sequence). V lost 4 bases and J lost 0, with 19 bases in between.